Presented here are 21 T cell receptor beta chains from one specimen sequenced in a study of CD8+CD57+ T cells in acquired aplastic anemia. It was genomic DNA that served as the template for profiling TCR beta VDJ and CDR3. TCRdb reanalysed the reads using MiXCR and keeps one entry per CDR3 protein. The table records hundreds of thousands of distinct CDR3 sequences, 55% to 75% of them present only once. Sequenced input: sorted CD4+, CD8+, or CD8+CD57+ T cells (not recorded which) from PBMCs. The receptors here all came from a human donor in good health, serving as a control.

CDR3 nucleotides: TGCAGTGCTAGAGATTGGGCAGGGGAAGTGGACGAGCAGTACTTC. It codes for CSARDWAGEVDEQYF. The V call is TRBV20-1, the J call TRBJ2-7, with a possible D match to TRBD1 (6 bases). The V end lost 0 bases, the J end lost 5 bases, and 17 bases lay between the germline ends. Germline V CDR1 and CDR2: DFQATT, SNEGSKA (reference sequence). The length of the CDR3 is 15 residues.

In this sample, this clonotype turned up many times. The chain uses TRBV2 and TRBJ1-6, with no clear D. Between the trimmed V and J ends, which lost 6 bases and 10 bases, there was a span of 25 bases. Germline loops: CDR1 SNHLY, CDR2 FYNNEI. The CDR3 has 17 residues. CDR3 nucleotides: TGTGCCAGCAGGGAGATGACCGGGAGCTCCAGAGGATCACCCCTCCACTTT. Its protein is CASREMTGSSRGSPLHF.

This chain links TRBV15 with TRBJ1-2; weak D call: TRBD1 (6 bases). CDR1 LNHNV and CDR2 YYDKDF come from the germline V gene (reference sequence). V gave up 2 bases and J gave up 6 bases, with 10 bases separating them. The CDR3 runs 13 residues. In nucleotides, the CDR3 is TGTGCCACCAGCAGAAGGGGGGCTGATGGCTACACCTTC. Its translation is CATSRRGADGYTF.

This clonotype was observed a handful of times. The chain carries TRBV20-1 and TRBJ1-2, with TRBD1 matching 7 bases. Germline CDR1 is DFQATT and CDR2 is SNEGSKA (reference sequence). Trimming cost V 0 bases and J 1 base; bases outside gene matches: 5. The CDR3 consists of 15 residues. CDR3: CSARDGAGGNYGYTF. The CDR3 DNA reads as TGCAGTGCTAGAGATGGAGCAGGGGGTAACTATGGCTACACCTTC.

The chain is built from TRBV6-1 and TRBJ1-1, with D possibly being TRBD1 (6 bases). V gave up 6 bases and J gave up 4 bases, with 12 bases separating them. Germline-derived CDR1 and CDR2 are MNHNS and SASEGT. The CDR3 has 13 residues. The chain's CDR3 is CASRGGTSTEAFF. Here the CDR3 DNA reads TGTGCCAGCAGGGGTGGGACAAGCACTGAAGCTTTCTTT.

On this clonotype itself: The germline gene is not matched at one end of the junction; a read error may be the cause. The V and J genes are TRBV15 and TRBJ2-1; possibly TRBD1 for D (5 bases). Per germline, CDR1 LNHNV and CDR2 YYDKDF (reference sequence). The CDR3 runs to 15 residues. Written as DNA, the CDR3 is TGTGCCACCAGCGGAGATGTCAGGGCAACCAATGCGCAGTTCTTC. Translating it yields CATSGDVRATNAQFF.

CDR3 sequence: CASGDDNTEAFF. CDR3 DNA: TGTGCCAGCGGAGATGACAACACTGAAGCTTTCTTT. V gene TRBV25-1 combines with J gene TRBJ1-1; unclear D gene. V was trimmed by 8 bases and J by 2 bases, leaving 9 bases between them. The CDR3 totals 12 residues. CDR1 is MGHDK, CDR2 SYGVNS, per germline.

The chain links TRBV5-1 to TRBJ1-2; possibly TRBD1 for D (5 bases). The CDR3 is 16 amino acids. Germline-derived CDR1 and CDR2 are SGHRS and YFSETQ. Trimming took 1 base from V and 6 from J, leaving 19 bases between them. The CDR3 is CASSLRGRTQLNGYTF. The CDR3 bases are TGCGCCAGCAGCTTGAGAGGAAGGACACAACTCAATGGCTACACCTTC.

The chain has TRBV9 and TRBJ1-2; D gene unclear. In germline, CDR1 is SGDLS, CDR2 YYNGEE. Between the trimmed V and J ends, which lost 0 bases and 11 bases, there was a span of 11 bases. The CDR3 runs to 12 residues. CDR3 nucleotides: TGTGCCAGCAGCGTAGTGTCCTCTGGTTACACCTTC. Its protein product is CASSVVSSGYTF.

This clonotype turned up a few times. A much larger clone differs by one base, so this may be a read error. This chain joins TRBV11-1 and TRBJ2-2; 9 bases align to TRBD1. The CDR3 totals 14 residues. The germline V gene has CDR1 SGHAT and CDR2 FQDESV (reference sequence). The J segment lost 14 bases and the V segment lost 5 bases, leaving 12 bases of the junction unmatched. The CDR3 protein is CASSRDRANERLFF. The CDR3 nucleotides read TGTGCCAGCAGCCGGGACAGGGCTAATGAAAGACTGTTTTTT.

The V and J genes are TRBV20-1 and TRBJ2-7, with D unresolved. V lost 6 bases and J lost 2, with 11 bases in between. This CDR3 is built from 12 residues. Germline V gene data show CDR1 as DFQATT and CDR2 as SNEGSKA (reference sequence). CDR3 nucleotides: TGCAGTGCCCAGCAGGATCCCTACGAGCAGTACTTC. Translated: CSAQQDPYEQYF.

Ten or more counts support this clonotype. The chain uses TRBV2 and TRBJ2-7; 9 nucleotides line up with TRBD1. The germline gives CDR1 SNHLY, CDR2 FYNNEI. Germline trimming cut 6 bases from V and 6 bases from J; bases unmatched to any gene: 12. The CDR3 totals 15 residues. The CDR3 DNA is TGTGCCAGCAGCCGAATAGTTGGACAGGGGAGCGAGCAGTACTTC. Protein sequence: CASSRIVGQGSEQYF.

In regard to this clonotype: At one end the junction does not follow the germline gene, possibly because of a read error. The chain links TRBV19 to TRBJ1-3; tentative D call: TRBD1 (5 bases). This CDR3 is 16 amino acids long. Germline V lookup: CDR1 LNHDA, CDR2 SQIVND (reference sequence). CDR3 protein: CASTKGDRGAGKTIYF. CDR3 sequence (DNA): TGTGCCAGTACTAAAGGGGATAGGGGCGCTGGAAAGACCATATATTTT.

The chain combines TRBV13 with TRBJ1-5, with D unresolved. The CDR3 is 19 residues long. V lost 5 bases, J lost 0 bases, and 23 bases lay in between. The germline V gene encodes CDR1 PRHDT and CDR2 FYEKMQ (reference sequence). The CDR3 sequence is CASSLAVWAGSYSNQPQHF. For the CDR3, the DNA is TGTGCCAGCAGCCTCGCCGTCTGGGCGGGATCCTATAGCAATCAGCCCCAGCATTTT.

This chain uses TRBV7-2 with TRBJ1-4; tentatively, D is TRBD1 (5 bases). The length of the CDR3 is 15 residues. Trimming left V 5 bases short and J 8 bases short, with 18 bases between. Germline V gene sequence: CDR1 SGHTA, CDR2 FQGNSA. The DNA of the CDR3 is TGTGCCAGCAGCAGCGGTGGGGCAGGGCGGGAAAAACTGTTTTTT. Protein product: CASSSGGAGREKLFF. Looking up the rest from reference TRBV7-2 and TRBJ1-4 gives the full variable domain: GAGVSQSPSNKVTEKGKDVELRCDPISGHTALYWYRQSLGQGLEFLIYFQGNSAPDKSGLPSDRFSAERTGGSVSTLTIQRTQQEDSAVYLCASSSGGAGREKLFFGSGTQLSVL.

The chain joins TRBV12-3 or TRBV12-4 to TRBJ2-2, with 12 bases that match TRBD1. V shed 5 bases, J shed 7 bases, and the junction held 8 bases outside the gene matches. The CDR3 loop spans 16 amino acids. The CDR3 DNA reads TGTGCCAGCAGTAGTGGGACAGGGGGCTTCGGCGGGGAGCTGTTTTTT. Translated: CASSSGTGGFGGELFF.

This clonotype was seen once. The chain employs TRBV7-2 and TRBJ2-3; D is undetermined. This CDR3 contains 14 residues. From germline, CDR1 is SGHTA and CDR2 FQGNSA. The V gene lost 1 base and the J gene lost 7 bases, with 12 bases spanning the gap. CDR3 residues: CASSLVTYSHTQYF. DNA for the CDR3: TGTGCCAGCAGCTTAGTTACGTACAGCCATACGCAGTATTTT.

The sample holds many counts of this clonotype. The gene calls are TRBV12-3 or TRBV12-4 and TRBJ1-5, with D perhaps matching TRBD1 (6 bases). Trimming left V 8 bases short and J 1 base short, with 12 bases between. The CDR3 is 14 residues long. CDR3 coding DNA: TGTGCCAGCGGGGGGCTGGAAAGCAATCAGCCCCAGCATTTT. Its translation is CASGGLESNQPQHF.

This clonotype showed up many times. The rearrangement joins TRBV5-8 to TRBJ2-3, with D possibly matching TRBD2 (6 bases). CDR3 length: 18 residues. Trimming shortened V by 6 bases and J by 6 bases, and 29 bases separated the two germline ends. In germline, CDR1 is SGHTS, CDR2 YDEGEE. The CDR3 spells CASKPGLRSGLRPDTQYF. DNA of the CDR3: TGTGCCAGCAAACCAGGGTTACGGAGCGGGCTTCGTCCGGATACGCAGTATTTT.

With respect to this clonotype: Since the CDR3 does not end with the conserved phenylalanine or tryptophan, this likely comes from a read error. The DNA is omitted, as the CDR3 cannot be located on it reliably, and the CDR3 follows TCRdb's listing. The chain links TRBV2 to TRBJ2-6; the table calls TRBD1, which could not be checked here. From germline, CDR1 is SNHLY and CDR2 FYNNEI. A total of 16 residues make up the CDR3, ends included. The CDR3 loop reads CASSDRTGGGYTFGSG.

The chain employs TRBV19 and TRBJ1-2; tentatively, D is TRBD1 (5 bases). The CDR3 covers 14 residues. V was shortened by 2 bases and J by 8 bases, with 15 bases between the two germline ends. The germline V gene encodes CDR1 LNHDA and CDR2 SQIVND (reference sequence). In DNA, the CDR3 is TGTGCCAGTAGTATAAGGGGTCAGGCGACCGGCTACACCTTC. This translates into CASSIRGQATGYTF.